These 14 T cell receptor beta chains came from one sample sequenced in a study of response to subunit inactivated influenza vaccine. TCRdb processed the RT-PCR reads anew with MiXCR; each CDR3 protein has one entry. The sample yields hundreds of thousands of distinct CDR3 sequences, around a sixth seen once. Sequencing used PBMCs from blood, obtained more than 4 days after vaccination. These receptors originate from a man aged 50 to 59 who received an inactivated influenza vaccine.

This clonotype was seen a few times. The chain is built from TRBV18 and TRBJ2-1; a weak D match, TRBD2 (6 bases). V was shortened by 10 bases and J by 9 bases, with 22 bases between the two germline ends. The CDR3 runs 14 residues. The V gene's germline CDR1 is KGHSH and CDR2 LQKENI. CDR3: CATLKSPGRIEQFF. CDR3 in DNA: TGTGCCACCTTAAAAAGTCCAGGGAGGATTGAGCAGTTCTTC.

This clonotype was seen more than once but under ten times. The J gene is TRBJ2-5, the V gene TRBV28, with D unclear. This CDR3 is built from 14 residues. Germline V gene sequence: CDR1 MDHEN, CDR2 SYDVKM. V lost 3 bases to trimming and J lost 5 bases, with 13 bases between them. Written as DNA, the CDR3 is TGTGCCAGCAGTTTCTCGCTGGGTGAGGAGACCCAGTACTTC. This codes for CASSFSLGEETQYF.

The chain recombines TRBV20-1 with TRBJ2-5; TRBD2 agrees at 9 bases. Germline-derived CDR1 and CDR2 are DFQATT and SNEGSKA (reference sequence). V shed 0 bases, J shed 4 bases, and the junction held 6 bases outside the gene matches. This CDR3 is built from 15 residues. In nucleotides, the CDR3 is TGCAGTGCTAGAGATCCGCGGGAGGGCGGAGAGACCCAGTACTTC. Protein: CSARDPREGGETQYF.

The rearrangement uses TRBV4-1 and TRBJ2-5, with 9 bases identical to TRBD1. The CDR3 is made up of 13 amino acids. V gave up 1 base and J gave up 14 bases; unmatched junction bases: 8. Germline CDR1 is MGHRA and CDR2 is YSYEKL. The CDR3 DNA sequence: TGCGCCAGCAGCCAAGTGGTCCGGGGACAGGGATACTTC. It encodes CASSQVVRGQGYF.

This clonotype was seen more than once but under ten times. V is TRBV12-3 or TRBV12-4 and J is TRBJ2-7; the match to TRBD1 covers 7 bases. This CDR3 region has 15 residues. Unmatched junction bases numbered 5, after V lost 1 base and J lost 2 bases. The CDR3 bases are TGTGCCAGCAGTTTAGTACAGGGGTGGACCTACGAGCAGTACTTC. Amino acids: CASSLVQGWTYEQYF.

V and J are TRBV6-2 or TRBV6-3 and TRBJ2-6, with a weak D call TRBD1 (5 bases). From germline, CDR1 is MNHEY and CDR2 SVGEGT. V shed 6 bases and J shed 0 bases, with 15 bases lying between them. The CDR3 loop spans 17 amino acids. DNA for the CDR3: TGTGCCAGCAGACCCACACTCAGGGCCTCTGGGGCCAACGTCCTGACTTTC. Its protein is CASRPTLRASGANVLTF.

In its sample, this clonotype was seen a few times. This chain connects TRBV4-3 to TRBJ1-4; D gene unclear. The germline V and J ends were trimmed by 0 bases and 3 bases, with 14 bases remaining between them. The germline gives CDR1 LGHNA, CDR2 YSLEER. CDR3 length: 17 residues. CDR3 DNA sequence: TGCGCCAGCAGCCAAGACAATGGACCATTCCCTAATGAAAAACTGTTTTTT. It is translated as CASSQDNGPFPNEKLFF.

In its sample, this clonotype was seen a few times. The genes are TRBV6-5 and TRBJ2-1; no clear D gene. CDR1 and CDR2 (germline): MNHEY, SVGAGI. The length of the CDR3 is 13 residues. V lost 0 bases and J 10 bases, leaving 10 bases between the germline ends. This CDR3 is CASSYSTLSEQFF. CDR3 DNA: TGTGCCAGCAGTTACTCGACCCTCAGCGAGCAGTTCTTC.

The chain carries TRBV4-3 and TRBJ2-1, with 9 bases fitting TRBD2. CDR1 and CDR2 (germline): LGHNA, YSLEER. The CDR3 is 17 amino acids. V gave up 1 base and J gave up 8 bases; unmatched junction bases: 12. CDR3 region: CASSQGLAETFNDEQFF. The CDR3 DNA is TGCGCCAGCAGCCAAGGACTAGCGGAGACCTTTAACGATGAGCAGTTCTTC.

This chain connects TRBV19 to TRBJ1-2; unclear D gene. The CDR3 extends over 13 amino acids. From germline, CDR1 is LNHDA and CDR2 SQIVND (reference sequence). V lost 5 bases to trimming and J lost 8 bases, with 15 bases between them. The CDR3 bases are TGTGCCAGTAGTGTGGGAGTTACCCAGGGCTACACCTTC. Protein product: CASSVGVTQGYTF. The full variable domain, with the rest looked up from reference TRBV19 and TRBJ1-2, is DGGITQSPKYLFRKEGQNVTLSCEQNLNHDAMYWYRQDPGQGLRLIYYSQIVNDFQKGDIAEGYSVSREKKESFPLTVTSAQKNPTAFYLCASSVGVTQGYTFGSGTRLTVV.

CDR3 protein: CASSLLREASYNEQFF. CDR3 bases: TGTGCCAGCAGCTTATTGAGGGAGGCCTCCTACAATGAGCAGTTCTTC. This chain joins TRBV7-6 and TRBJ2-1; D perhaps matches TRBD2 (6 bases). The CDR3 is 16 residues long. With 2 bases removed from V and 0 bases from J, the gap between germline ends came to 11 bases. CDR1 and CDR2 (germline): SGHVS, FNYEAQ.

The rearrangement links TRBV20-1 to TRBJ2-3; the D gene could be TRBD1 or TRBD2 (7 bases each). This CDR3 comprises 16 residues. CDR1 and CDR2 (germline): DFQATT, SNEGSKA (reference sequence). The germline V and J ends were trimmed by 3 bases and 3 bases, with 19 bases remaining between them. CDR3 sequence reads: CSASRGPGGATDTQYF. In DNA form, the CDR3 reads TGCAGTGCTAGTCGGGGGCCAGGGGGGGCTACAGATACGCAGTATTTT.

This clonotype was picked up a small number of times. The CDR3 sequence: CSVVGPSRRSTDTQYF. The CDR3 nucleotides are TGCAGCGTTGTGGGCCCCTCGCGGCGTAGCACAGATACGCAGTATTTT. The chain employs TRBV29-1 and TRBJ2-3, with D unclear. From germline, CDR1 is SQVTM and CDR2 ANQGSEA. V was pared by 4 bases and J by 0 bases, with 17 bases between. This CDR3 is 16 amino acids long.

V usage is TRBV28 and J usage is TRBJ2-1, with TRBD2 matching over 10 bases. The CDR3 has 16 residues. Trimming removed 3 bases from V and 5 bases from J; junction bases left unmatched: 7. CDR1 and CDR2 from the germline V gene are MDHEN and SYDVKM. The CDR3 here is CASSFGRTSGNNEQFF. The CDR3 bases are TGTGCCAGCAGTTTTGGGAGGACTAGCGGCAACAATGAGCAGTTCTTC.